The rows below give T cell receptor beta chains drawn from one sample of a study of T cell responses to AZD1222 COVID-19 vaccine. The table came from immunoSEQ multiplex PCR; TCRdb's copy has only in-frame clones and leaves some out. The table includes more than 65,000 clones, roughly 90% detected once. Material: peripheral blood, obtained on day 0 of AZD1222 vaccination. The receptors shown here come from an adult in good health. The CDR3 runs from the conserved cysteine through the conserved F or W. The order of the fields is V gene, clone size, D gene, J gene, CDR3 DNA, CDR3 protein. The D gene is left open where the match is weak. Clone size is not always given. Where it is, it says once, few, many or a class for expanded clones.

v_gene: TRBV2
abundance: NA
d_gene: TRBD1
j_gene: TRBJ1-2
CDR3nt: TGTGCCAGCAGTCGGACAGGGTCCGGCTACACCTTC
CDR3aa: CASSRTGSGYTF

v_gene: TRBV6-5
abundance: NA
d_gene: NA
j_gene: TRBJ1-1
CDR3nt: TGTGCCAGCAGTTTTACCGGGACTAGGGTGACTGAAGCTTTCTTT
CDR3aa: CASSFTGTRVTEAFF

v_gene: TRBV25-1
abundance: NA
d_gene: NA
j_gene: TRBJ2-7
CDR3nt: TGTGCCTATGGACAGTTCTACGAGCAGTACTTC
CDR3aa: CAYGQFYEQYF

v_gene: TRBV10-3
abundance: NA
d_gene: TRBD2
j_gene: TRBJ2-7
CDR3nt: TGTGCCTCCGGAGGACTAGCGGGAGAATACGAGCAGTACTTC
CDR3aa: CASGGLAGEYEQYF

v_gene: TRBV19
abundance: NA
d_gene: TRBD2
j_gene: TRBJ2-7
CDR3nt: TGTGCCAGTAGTATAGATCATACTAGCGGGGCGATCTCCTACGAGCAGTACTTC
CDR3aa: CASSIDHTSGAISYEQYF

v_gene: TRBV7-9
abundance: NA
d_gene: NA
j_gene: TRBJ2-1
CDR3nt: TGTGCCAGCAGCCCCACCGGGTGGGACAATGAGCAGTTCTTC
CDR3aa: CASSPTGWDNEQFF

v_gene: TRBV5-6
abundance: NA
d_gene: TRBD1
j_gene: TRBJ2-7
CDR3nt: TGTGCCAGCAGCTTGCCCTTTAAGACAGGGCTAACTGCCTACGAGCAGTACTTC
CDR3aa: CASSLPFKTGLTAYEQYF

v_gene: TRBV19
abundance: once
d_gene: TRBD1
j_gene: TRBJ2-1
CDR3nt: TGTGCCAGTAGTTCTAGACAGGGTTCGGAGTTCTTC
CDR3aa: CASSSRQGSEFF

v_gene: TRBV2
abundance: once
d_gene: TRBD1
j_gene: TRBJ1-2
CDR3nt: TGTGCCAGCAGGAAAGGTCGGACAGGGGTTGACGGCTACACCTTC
CDR3aa: CASRKGRTGVDGYTF

v_gene: TRBV29-1
abundance: NA
d_gene: TRBD1
j_gene: TRBJ2-1
CDR3nt: TGCAGCGTGGACAGGGAAGGAGGTAATGAGCAGTTCTTC
CDR3aa: CSVDREGGNEQFF

v_gene: TRBV4-1
abundance: NA
d_gene: NA
j_gene: TRBJ2-3
CDR3nt: TGCGCCAGCAGCCAAGATCCCTACTTAGGTACAGATACGCAGTATTTT
CDR3aa: CASSQDPYLGTDTQYF

v_gene: TRBV5-1
abundance: NA
d_gene: NA
j_gene: TRBJ2-1
CDR3nt: TGCGCCAGCAGCTTGATTTCTAATGAGCAGTTCTTC
CDR3aa: CASSLISNEQFF

v_gene: TRBV6-5
abundance: NA
d_gene: NA
j_gene: TRBJ1-5
CDR3nt: TGTGCCAGCAGTTACTCGAACACCTTCCAGCCCCAGCATTTT
CDR3aa: CASSYSNTFQPQHF

v_gene: TRBV19
abundance: NA
d_gene: NA
j_gene: TRBJ1-5
CDR3nt: TGTGCCAGTAGATCCCGCCCCGGCAATCAGCCCCAGCATTTT
CDR3aa: CASRSRPGNQPQHF

v_gene: TRBV19
abundance: NA
d_gene: NA
j_gene: TRBJ1-3
CDR3nt: TGTGCCAGTAGTAAAGGGACTTCTGGAAACACCATATATTTT
CDR3aa: CASSKGTSGNTIYF

v_gene: TRBV11-2
abundance: few
d_gene: NA
j_gene: TRBJ1-5
CDR3nt: TGTGCCAGCAGCTTAGATGCGGCTAGCAATCAGCCCCAGCATTTT
CDR3aa: CASSLDAASNQPQHF

v_gene: TRBV27
abundance: few
d_gene: NA
j_gene: TRBJ2-2
CDR3nt: TGTGCCAGCAGAGAGGACCCGTACACCGGGGAGCTGTTTTTT
CDR3aa: CASREDPYTGELFF

v_gene: TRBV28
abundance: NA
d_gene: TRBD2
j_gene: TRBJ2-7
CDR3nt: TGTGCCAGCAGTCCGTACGCGGGAGCCTTCTACGAGCAGTACTTC
CDR3aa: CASSPYAGAFYEQYF

v_gene: TRBV6-2/TRBV6-3
abundance: few
d_gene: TRBD1
j_gene: TRBJ1-5
CDR3nt: TGTGCCAGCAGCACCAGGGGGGGTTCTTATCAGCCCCAGCATTTT
CDR3aa: CASSTRGGSYQPQHF

v_gene: TRBV12-5
abundance: few
d_gene: NA
j_gene: TRBJ2-2
CDR3nt: TGTGCTAGTGGTTTGACCGATCAAGCGAACACCGGGGAGCTGTTTTTT
CDR3aa: CASGLTDQANTGELFF

v_gene: TRBV19
abundance: NA
d_gene: TRBD1
j_gene: TRBJ2-3
CDR3nt: TGTGCCAGTAGTACCTCCGGGACAGGGCGGAGGGATACGCAGTATTTT
CDR3aa: CASSTSGTGRRDTQYF

v_gene: TRBV6-5
abundance: once
d_gene: NA
j_gene: TRBJ2-1
CDR3nt: TGTGCCACCCGCCGGGGCGTCAATGAGCAGTTCTTC
CDR3aa: CATRRGVNEQFF

v_gene: TRBV28
abundance: NA
d_gene: NA
j_gene: TRBJ2-5
CDR3nt: TGTGCCAGCAGGCCCTCCGGGACAAGGGAGACCCAGTACTTC
CDR3aa: CASRPSGTRETQYF

v_gene: TRBV7-2
abundance: NA
d_gene: NA
j_gene: TRBJ1-2
CDR3nt: TGTGCCAGCAGCTTAGCAGGGGACTATGGCTACACCTTC
CDR3aa: CASSLAGDYGYTF

v_gene: TRBV10-3
abundance: NA
d_gene: NA
j_gene: TRBJ2-5
CDR3nt: TGTGCCATCAGCGTCACCGAAGAGACCCAGTACTTC
CDR3aa: CAISVTEETQYF

v_gene: TRBV5-4
abundance: NA
d_gene: NA
j_gene: TRBJ2-5
CDR3nt: TGTGCCAGCAGCTTGGCCAGGGGCGAGACCCAGTACTTC
CDR3aa: CASSLARGETQYF

v_gene: TRBV28
abundance: NA
d_gene: NA
j_gene: TRBJ2-2
CDR3nt: TGTGCCAGCAGTTCGTGGCAGGAGATCCTGTTTTTT
CDR3aa: CASSSWQEILFF

v_gene: TRBV7-2
abundance: NA
d_gene: TRBD1
j_gene: TRBJ1-1
CDR3nt: TGTGCCAGCAGCTGGGGACAGCGCCATTACACTGAAGCTTTCTTT
CDR3aa: CASSWGQRHYTEAFF

v_gene: TRBV10-3
abundance: NA
d_gene: TRBD1
j_gene: TRBJ1-5
CDR3nt: TGTGCCATCAGTTTAGGGACAGGGGATCAGCCCCAGCATTTT
CDR3aa: CAISLGTGDQPQHF